The 23 T cell receptor beta chains presented below share a single source sample, sequenced in a study of blood T cells in healthy people across ages. A sample-barcoded 5' primer and a J-beta primer mix were used in a second PCR of roughly 6 to 12 cycles. One entry per CDR3 protein, called by TCRdb with MiXCR from the 5' RACE reads. The data contain about 1,500,000 distinct CDR3 sequences, roughly 30% of them singletons. The sequenced material came from blood. All receptors derive from a woman aged 25 to 39 in good health.

This clonotype came up a few times. CDR3 loop: CASSTRLAGENNEQFF. CDR3 DNA: TGTGCCAGCAGCACCCGACTAGCGGGGGAGAACAATGAGCAGTTCTTC. J is TRBJ2-1 and V is TRBV7-7, with 12 positions matching TRBD2. The junction had 7 bases not matched to a gene; V was cut back by 5 bases and J by 5 bases. Per germline, CDR1 SSHAT and CDR2 FNYEAQ (reference sequence). This CDR3 region has 16 residues.

In DNA, the CDR3 is TGCGCCAGCAGTGAGACCTACCGGGGGGACCAAGAGACCCAGTACTTC. This encodes CASSETYRGDQETQYF. The chain joins TRBV10-1 to TRBJ2-5; 7 bases match TRBD2. Germline assignment: CDR1 WNHNN and CDR2 SYGVQD (reference sequence). The CDR3 covers 16 residues. After removal of 2 bases from V and 0 bases from J, the junction contained 6 bases not matched to a gene.

This chain links TRBV7-9 with TRBJ2-3; 8 nucleotides line up with TRBD2. With 0 bases clipped from V and 8 bases from J, the junction kept 4 bases outside the gene matches. The CDR3 contains 14 residues. CDR1 and CDR2 from the germline V gene are SEHNR and FQNEAQ (reference sequence). CDR3 in amino acids: CASSLAGSGVTQYF. CDR3 nucleotide sequence: TGTGCCAGCAGCTTAGCTGGTAGCGGGGTTACGCAGTATTTT.

This clonotype was seen a handful of times. The chain carries TRBV4-1 and TRBJ2-3; weak D call: TRBD1 (8 bases). Germline-derived CDR1 and CDR2 are MGHRA and YSYEKL. The CDR3 sequence is 16 residues long. Between the trimmed V and J ends, which lost 1 base and 3 bases, there was a span of 14 bases. This chain's CDR3 is CASSQAGQGGTDTQYF. The CDR3, as DNA: TGCGCCAGCAGCCAAGCTGGACAGGGAGGGACAGATACGCAGTATTTT.

The chain combines TRBV12-3 or TRBV12-4 with TRBJ2-1; D unclear. V was trimmed by 1 base and J by 6 bases, leaving 10 bases between them. This CDR3 is built from 14 residues. The CDR3 here is CASSLGVGSNEQFF. The CDR3 DNA follows: TGTGCCAGCAGTTTAGGGGTAGGATCCAATGAGCAGTTCTTC.

This clonotype was counted ten times or more. This sequence joins TRBV29-1 and TRBJ2-7, with D possibly called TRBD1 or TRBD2 (6 bases each). Deletions cut 2 bases from V and 4 bases from J, with 18 bases between. CDR1 SQVTM and CDR2 ANQGSEA come from the germline V gene. The CDR3 totals 15 residues. DNA for the CDR3: TGCAGCGTTGAATCGGTAGGGGGGCTCGGGTACGAGCAGTACTTC. It translates to CSVESVGGLGYEQYF.

A note on this clonotype: At one of its ends the junction is not consistent with the germline gene, which may arise from a read error. The chain links TRBV20-1 to TRBJ1-2, with D unresolved. Germline values: CDR1 DFQATT, CDR2 SNEGSKA (reference sequence). CDR3 size: 11 residues. CDR3 amino acids: CGASGGYGYTF. As DNA, the CDR3 is TGCGGTGCTAGCGGCGGCTATGGCTACACCTTC.

A few counts support this clonotype. V is TRBV6-1 and J is TRBJ2-6; 11 bases are shared with TRBD2. CDR3 length: 21 amino acids. Germline V gene data show CDR1 as MNHNS and CDR2 as SASEGT. Unmatched junction bases numbered 16, after V lost 5 bases and J lost 1 base. The DNA for the CDR3 is TGTGCCAGCAGTCGTCCATTAGCGGGGGGGCCGGGTTCTTCTGGGGCCAACGTCCTGACTTTC. This sequence encodes CASSRPLAGGPGSSGANVLTF.

V and J are TRBV4-1 and TRBJ2-5; 7 bases map to TRBD2. The germline gives CDR1 MGHRA, CDR2 YSYEKL. J lost 5 bases, V lost 4 bases, and 7 bases had no gene match. CDR3 length: 14 residues. DNA for the CDR3: TGCGCCAGCAGCCCTGAAGCGGGATGGGAGACCCAGTACTTC. Protein product: CASSPEAGWETQYF.

Remarks on this clonotype: The junction departs from the called germline gene at one end, perhaps through a read error. The genes are TRBV7-2 and TRBJ1-2; D is unresolved. The CDR3 has 15 amino acids. Germline V CDR1 and CDR2: SGHTA, FQGNSA. The CDR3: CASSIAAGRPYGYTF. The DNA for the CDR3 is TGTGCCAGCAGCATAGCAGCGGGCAGACCTTATGGCTACACCTTC.

The CDR3, as DNA: TGTGCCAGCAGCTGGAAATTAGCGGGGGGCCTTAGGGAGACCCAGTACTTC. This sequence encodes CASSWKLAGGLRETQYF. V is TRBV5-4 and J is TRBJ2-5; TRBD2 matches at 10 bases. Trimming cost V 3 bases and J 5 bases; bases outside gene matches: 13. Germline CDR1 reads SGHNT; CDR2 reads YYREEE (reference sequence). This CDR3 contains 17 residues.

A single count supports this clonotype. A much larger clone is a single base away; this may be a read error. V gene TRBV10-3 combines with J gene TRBJ2-1, with D possibly being TRBD2 (7 bases). Trimming cost V 4 bases and J 10 bases, with 14 bases left between them. Germline lookup yields CDR1 ENHRY and CDR2 SYGVKD. The CDR3 sequence is 13 residues long. The CDR3 protein is CAISAGGAYEQFF. Here the CDR3 DNA reads TGTGCCATCAGTGCTGGGGGGGCGTACGAGCAGTTCTTC.

This clonotype was counted a few times. The chain has TRBV9 and TRBJ2-6, with TRBD2 as a possible D gene (5 bases). From germline, CDR1 is SGDLS and CDR2 YYNGEE. CDR3 length: 15 residues. The V end lost 3 bases, the J end lost 0 bases, and 7 bases lay between the germline ends. The CDR3 DNA sequence: TGTGCCAGCAGCGGAGGGAACTCTGGGGCCAACGTCCTGACTTTC. Translated: CASSGGNSGANVLTF.

V usage is TRBV4-3 and J usage is TRBJ1-2; the D gene is possibly TRBD1 (6 bases). Trimming cost V 0 bases and J 5 bases, with 22 bases left between them. In germline, CDR1 is LGHNA, CDR2 YSLEER. The CDR3 runs to 18 residues. CDR3 sequence (DNA): TGCGCCAGCAGCCAAGATAGGGTGAACAGGGTGTTTTGGTATGGCTACACCTTC. Translating gives CASSQDRVNRVFWYGYTF.

This clonotype was counted between two and nine times. This chain connects TRBV5-6 to TRBJ2-5; no clear D gene. V gave up 3 bases and J gave up 6 bases, with 15 bases separating them. CDR3 size: 14 residues. Germline V gives CDR1 SGHDT, CDR2 YYEEEE. The CDR3 spells CASSSPSTGKTQYF. The CDR3 DNA reads TGTGCCAGCAGCTCCCCGTCAACCGGAAAGACCCAGTACTTC.

In this sample, this clonotype turned up a few times. The chain combines TRBV20-1 with TRBJ2-2, with D tentatively TRBD2 (6 bases). The germline gives CDR1 DFQATT, CDR2 SNEGSKA (reference sequence). The CDR3 has 12 amino acids. V dropped 6 bases and J dropped 6 bases, with 11 bases sitting between them. The CDR3 bases are TGCAGTGCGGCGGGGCGGCCCGGGGAGCTGTTTTTT. The encoded protein is CSAAGRPGELFF.

This clonotype was found a few times. The chain carries TRBV7-3 and TRBJ1-5; D is perhaps TRBD1 (6 bases). CDR3 length equals 13 residues. Germline lookup yields CDR1 SGHTA and CDR2 FQGTGA. The ends were cut back, 8 bases at V and 3 bases at J, with 11 bases in the middle. Written as DNA, the CDR3 is TGTGCCAGCGCTCGGGGGGCCAATCAGCCCCAGCATTTT. Protein sequence: CASARGANQPQHF.

The chain employs TRBV20-1 and TRBJ2-1; 8 positions match TRBD2. The CDR3 runs 15 residues. Germline V gene data show CDR1 as DFQATT and CDR2 as SNEGSKA (reference sequence). The V gene end was trimmed by 4 bases and the J gene end by 13 bases; junction bases not matched to a gene: 18. CDR3 sequence: CSAIESGSGQETQFF. The CDR3 DNA reads TGCAGTGCTATTGAGAGCGGGAGTGGGCAAGAGACCCAGTTCTTC.

V gene TRBV20-1 combines with J gene TRBJ2-1, with 11 bases that match TRBD2. Germline V lookup: CDR1 DFQATT, CDR2 SNEGSKA (reference sequence). This CDR3 has 14 amino acids. V trimming: 4 bases; J trimming: 10 bases; junction bases outside the gene matches: 9. The CDR3 sequence is CSAKLAGALWEQFF. In DNA, the CDR3 is TGCAGTGCTAAACTAGCGGGAGCCCTTTGGGAGCAGTTCTTC.

This clonotype has a handful of counts. J is TRBJ2-4 and V is TRBV7-2; 7 bases agree with TRBD1. Germline loops: CDR1 SGHTA, CDR2 FQGNSA. The length of the CDR3 is 16 residues. Losses at the gene ends were 4 bases for V and 0 bases for J; bases not matched to a gene: 6. As DNA, the CDR3 is TGTGCCAGCAGCTCCGGACAGGATCTAGCCAAAAACATTCAGTACTTC. It specifies CASSSGQDLAKNIQYF.

Only a few counts were recorded for this clonotype. The V gene is TRBV9, the J gene TRBJ2-2; D gene unclear. Germline values: CDR1 SGDLS, CDR2 YYNGEE. The V end lost 0 bases, the J end lost 3 bases, and 6 bases lay between the germline ends. This CDR3 has 14 amino acids. In DNA, the CDR3 is TGTGCCAGCAGCGTAGCTACGGACACCGGGGAGCTGTTTTTT. Translating it yields CASSVATDTGELFF.

The rearrangement links TRBV28 to TRBJ2-3, with D perhaps given as TRBD1 or TRBD2 (5 bases each). In germline, CDR1 is MDHEN, CDR2 SYDVKM. Trimming cost V 5 bases and J 9 bases, with 18 bases left between them. The CDR3 spans 14 residues. The CDR3: CASSHGTESATQYF. For the CDR3, the DNA is TGTGCCAGCAGTCACGGGACGGAGTCAGCCACGCAGTATTTT. Full variable domain (remainder filled in from reference TRBV28 and TRBJ2-3): DVKVTQSSRYLVKRTGEKVFLECVQDMDHENMFWYRQDPGLGLRLIYFSYDVKMKEKGDIPEGYSVSREKKERFSLILESASTNQTSMYLCASSHGTESATQYFGPGTRLTVL.

This clonotype was picked up many times. Written as DNA, the CDR3 is TGCGCCAGCAGCCAAGGAACGCTGACCAATTCACCCCTCCACTTT. Translation: CASSQGTLTNSPLHF. V gene TRBV4-1 combines with J gene TRBJ1-6, with D unclear. CDR1 and CDR2 from the germline V gene are MGHRA and YSYEKL. The CDR3 spans 15 residues. V lost 1 base and J 7 bases, leaving 11 bases between the germline ends.